This T cell receptor beta chain appears in the sequencing data of a study of cytomegalovirus exposure and HLA in healthy donors. Study at large: Within the Caucasian-associated ancestry cluster were 65% to 85% of the approximately 370 genotyped donors.

60 Vbeta and 13 Jbeta primers were used in PCR. Profiling relied on immunoSEQ multiplex PCR, and the TCRdb table lists in-frame clones only, not all of them. The table has some 100,000 clones, more than 65% seen once. General study findings and limits: In vitro data verified a few CMV-associated chains as specific for CMV antigens.

From germline, CDR1 is SGDLS and CDR2 YYNGEE. V lost 3 bases and J lost 2, with 8 bases in between. The CDR3 length is 14 residues. To note about this clone: What it binds is unknown.

Sequencing was done on a sample of PBMCs. The rearrangement joins TRBV9 to TRBJ2-2; TRBD2 is a possible D gene (5 bases). This sequence originates from a woman aged 18 to 35 in good health and CMV-seronegative. In nucleotides, the CDR3 is TGTGCCAGCAGCGCGGGGTTCAACACCGGGGAGCTGTTTTTT. Its translation is CASSAGFNTGELFF. Filled out from reference TRBV9 and TRBJ2-2, the complete variable domain reads DSGVTQTPKHLITATGQRVTLRCSPRSGDLSVYWYQQSLDQGLQFLIQYYNGEERAKGNILERFSAQQFPDLHSELNLSSLELGDSALYFCASSAGFNTGELFFGEGSRLTVL.